Included here is one TCR beta chain sequence, with context. Its antigen is undetermined. The data are from a study of OX40 agonist ivuxolimab in advanced cancers. Study-level information: Every 2 weeks, ivuxolimab was infused into the patients intravenously at between 0.01 and 10 mg/kg. Dose-escalation subjects each had hepatocellular carcinoma, melanoma, renal cell or head and neck cancer.

Only in-frame clones appear in the TCRdb table, and some are missing; sequencing was by immunoSEQ multiplex PCR. The data show tens of thousands of clones, 90% seen once. Study observations and caveats: The study did not work out the antigen specificity of the expanded peripheral T cells.

V lost 3 bases and J lost 11, with 12 bases in between. CDR3 length: 12 amino acids. Germline CDR1 and CDR2: SGDLS and YYNGEE. The clonotype was recovered from an adult with an advanced solid tumor such as melanoma, head and neck, liver or kidney cancer. The chain links TRBV9 to TRBJ2-4; weak D call: TRBD1 (6 bases). The input for sequencing was CD4+ or CD8+ T cells sorted from blood, taken in a trial of the OX40 agonist ivuxolimab. The CDR3 is CASSAQQGVQYF. The CDR3 region has the DNA TGTGCCAGCAGCGCTCAACAGGGAGTTCAGTACTTC.